This paragraph covers one TCR beta chain sequence. Its antigen is undetermined. The data were taken from a study of OX40 agonist ivuxolimab in advanced cancers. Study outcomes and limitations: CD4+ T cells averaged fewer expanded clones than CD8+ T cells.

Clones were sequenced by immunoSEQ multiplex PCR, and TCRdb holds only the in-frame ones, with some missing. The sample includes around 74,000 clones, 70% to 90% of them seen just once. This CDR3 spans 16 amino acids. Germline CDR1 reads MNHNS; CDR2 reads SASEGT. Trimming removed 0 bases at V and 5 bases at J, with 16 bases between. This material consisted of CD4+ or CD8+ T cells sorted from blood, taken in a trial of the OX40 agonist ivuxolimab. The receptor was derived from an adult with an advanced solid tumor such as melanoma, head and neck, liver or kidney cancer. V and J are TRBV6-1 and TRBJ1-2; D gene unclear. For the CDR3, the DNA is TGTGCCAGCAGTGAAGCGGAGAACAAGCAGTATTATGGCTACACCTTC. Translated: CASSEAENKQYYGYTF.